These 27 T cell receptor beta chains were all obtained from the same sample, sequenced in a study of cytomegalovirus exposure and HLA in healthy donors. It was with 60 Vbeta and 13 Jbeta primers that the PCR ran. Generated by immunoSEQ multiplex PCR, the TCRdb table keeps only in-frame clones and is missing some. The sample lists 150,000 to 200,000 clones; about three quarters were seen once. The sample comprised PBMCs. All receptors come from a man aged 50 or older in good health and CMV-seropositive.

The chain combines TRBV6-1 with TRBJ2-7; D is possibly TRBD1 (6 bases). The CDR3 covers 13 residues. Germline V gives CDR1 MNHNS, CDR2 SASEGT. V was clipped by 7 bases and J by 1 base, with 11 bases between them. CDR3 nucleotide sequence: TGTGCCAGCAAAGGAGGACAGTCCTACGAGCAGTACTTC. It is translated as CASKGGQSYEQYF.

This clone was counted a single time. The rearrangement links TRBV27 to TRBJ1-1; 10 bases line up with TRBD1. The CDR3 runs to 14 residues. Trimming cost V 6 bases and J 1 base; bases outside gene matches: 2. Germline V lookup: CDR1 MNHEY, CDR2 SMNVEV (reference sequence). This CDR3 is CASRGQGENTEAFF. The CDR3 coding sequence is TGTGCCAGCAGAGGACAGGGGGAGAACACTGAAGCTTTCTTT.

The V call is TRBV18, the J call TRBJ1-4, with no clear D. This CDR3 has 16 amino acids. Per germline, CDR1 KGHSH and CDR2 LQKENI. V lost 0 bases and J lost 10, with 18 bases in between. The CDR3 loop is CASSPPSGSGAGKLFF. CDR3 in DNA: TGTGCCAGCTCACCACCGAGCGGCTCAGGTGCGGGAAAACTGTTTTTT.

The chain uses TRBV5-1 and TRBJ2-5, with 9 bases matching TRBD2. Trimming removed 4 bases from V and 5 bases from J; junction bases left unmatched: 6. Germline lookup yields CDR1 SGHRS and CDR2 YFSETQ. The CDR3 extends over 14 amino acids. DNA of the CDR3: TGCGCCAGCAGCCGCGGGGGGGCGGAGGAGACCCAGTACTTC. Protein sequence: CASSRGGAEETQYF.

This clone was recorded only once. This chain's CDR3 is CASSLVQGASGNTIYF. The CDR3 bases are TGCGCCAGCAGCTTGGTCCAGGGGGCATCAGGAAACACCATATATTTT. J is TRBJ1-3 and V is TRBV5-1; 8 nucleotides align to TRBD1. Germline V gene lookup returns CDR1 SGHRS and CDR2 YFSETQ. This CDR3 comprises 16 residues. V was pared by 0 bases and J by 4 bases, with 6 bases of the junction left unmatched.

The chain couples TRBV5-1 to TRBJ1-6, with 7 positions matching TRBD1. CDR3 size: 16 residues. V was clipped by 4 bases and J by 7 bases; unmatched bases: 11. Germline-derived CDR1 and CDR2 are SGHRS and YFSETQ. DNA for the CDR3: TGCGCCAGCAGCCTACAGACAGGGACATTGAATTCACCCCTCCACTTT. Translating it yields CASSLQTGTLNSPLHF. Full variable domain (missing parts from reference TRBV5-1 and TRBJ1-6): KAGVTQTPRYLIKTRGQQVTLSCSPISGHRSVSWYQQTPGQGLQFLFEYFSETQRNKGNFPGRFSGRQFSNSRSEMNVSTLELGDSALYLCASSLQTGTLNSPLHFGNGTRLTVT.

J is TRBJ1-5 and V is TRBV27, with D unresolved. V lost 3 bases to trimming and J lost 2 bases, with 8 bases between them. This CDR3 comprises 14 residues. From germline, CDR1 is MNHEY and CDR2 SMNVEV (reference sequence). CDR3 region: CASSFREGNQPQHF. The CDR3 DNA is TGTGCCAGCAGTTTTCGCGAGGGCAATCAGCCCCAGCATTTT.

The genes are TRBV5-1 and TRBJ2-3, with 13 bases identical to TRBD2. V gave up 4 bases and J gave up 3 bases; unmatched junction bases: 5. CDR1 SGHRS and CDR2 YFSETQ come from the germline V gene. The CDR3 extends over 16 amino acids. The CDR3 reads CASSAILAGGTDTQYF. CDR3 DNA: TGCGCCAGCAGCGCCATACTAGCGGGGGGGACAGATACGCAGTATTTT.

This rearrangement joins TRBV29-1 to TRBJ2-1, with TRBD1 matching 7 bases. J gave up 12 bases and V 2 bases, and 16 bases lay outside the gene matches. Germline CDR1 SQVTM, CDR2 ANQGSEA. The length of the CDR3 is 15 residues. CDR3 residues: CSVELRTGRGPGQFF. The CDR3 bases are TGCAGCGTTGAACTAAGGACAGGTCGGGGCCCTGGGCAGTTCTTC.

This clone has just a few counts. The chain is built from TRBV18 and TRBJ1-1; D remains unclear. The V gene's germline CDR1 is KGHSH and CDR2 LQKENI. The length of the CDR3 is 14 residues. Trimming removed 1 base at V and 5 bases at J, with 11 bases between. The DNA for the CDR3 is TGTGCCAGCTCACCACTGGGCGTTTGGACTGAAGCTTTCTTT. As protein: CASSPLGVWTEAFF.

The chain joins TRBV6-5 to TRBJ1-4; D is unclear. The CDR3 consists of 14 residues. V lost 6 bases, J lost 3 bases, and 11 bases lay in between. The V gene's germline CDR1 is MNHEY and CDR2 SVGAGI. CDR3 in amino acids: CASSSQSPNEKLFF. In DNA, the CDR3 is TGTGCCAGCAGCTCACAAAGTCCTAATGAAAAACTGTTTTTT.

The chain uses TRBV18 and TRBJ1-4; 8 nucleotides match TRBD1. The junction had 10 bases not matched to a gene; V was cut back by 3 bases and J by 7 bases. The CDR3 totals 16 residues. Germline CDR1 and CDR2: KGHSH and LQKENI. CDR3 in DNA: TGTGCCAGCTCACCGCCTAACAGGGGGGAGGCTGAAAAACTGTTTTTT. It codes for CASSPPNRGEAEKLFF.

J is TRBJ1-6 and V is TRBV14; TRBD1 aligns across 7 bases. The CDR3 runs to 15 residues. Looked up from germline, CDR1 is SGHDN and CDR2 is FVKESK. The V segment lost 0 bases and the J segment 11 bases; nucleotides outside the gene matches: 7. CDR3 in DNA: TGTGCCAGCAGCCAAGACAGGGGGTCCCCTCCACCCCTCCACTTT. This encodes CASSQDRGSPPPLHF.

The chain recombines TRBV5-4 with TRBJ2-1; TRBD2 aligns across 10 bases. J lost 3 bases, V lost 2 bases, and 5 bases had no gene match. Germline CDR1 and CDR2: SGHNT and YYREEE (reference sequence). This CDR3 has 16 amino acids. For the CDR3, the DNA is TGTGCCAGCAGCTTCTCACTAGCGGGGAACTACAATGAGCAGTTCTTC. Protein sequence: CASSFSLAGNYNEQFF.

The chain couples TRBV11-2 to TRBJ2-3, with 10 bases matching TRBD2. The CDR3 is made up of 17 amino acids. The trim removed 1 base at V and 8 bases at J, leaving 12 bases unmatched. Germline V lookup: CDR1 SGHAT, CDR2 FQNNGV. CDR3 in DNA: TGTGCCAGCAGCTTAGGCGCTAGCGGGGGCCGCAATCCTACGCAGTATTTT. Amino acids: CASSLGASGGRNPTQYF.

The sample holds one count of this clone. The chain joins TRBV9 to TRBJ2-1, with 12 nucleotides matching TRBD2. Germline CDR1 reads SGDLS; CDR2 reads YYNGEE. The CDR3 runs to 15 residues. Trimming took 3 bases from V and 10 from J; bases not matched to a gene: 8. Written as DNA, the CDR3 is TGTGCCAGCAGCGCACGACTAGCGGGGGCGGTGGAGCAGTTCTTC. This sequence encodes CASSARLAGAVEQFF.

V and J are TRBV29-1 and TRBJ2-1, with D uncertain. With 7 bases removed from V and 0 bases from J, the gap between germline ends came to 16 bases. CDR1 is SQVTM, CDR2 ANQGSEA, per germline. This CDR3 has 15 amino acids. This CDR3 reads CSDRPYSSSYNEQFF. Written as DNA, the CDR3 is TGCAGCGACCGCCCGTATAGCTCCTCCTACAATGAGCAGTTCTTC.

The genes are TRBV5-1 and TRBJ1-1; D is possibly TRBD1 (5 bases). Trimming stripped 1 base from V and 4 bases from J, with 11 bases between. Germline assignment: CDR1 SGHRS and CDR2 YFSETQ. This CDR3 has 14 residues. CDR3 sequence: CASSLRREGTEAFF. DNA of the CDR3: TGCGCCAGCAGCTTGCGCAGGGAGGGCACTGAAGCTTTCTTT.

The CDR3 sequence: CSVEVTGTPPWSPEAFF. DNA of the CDR3: TGCAGCGTTGAGGTGACAGGGACACCCCCGTGGAGCCCTGAAGCTTTCTTT. This chain links TRBV29-1 with TRBJ1-1; 7 positions agree with TRBD1. The CDR3 spans 17 residues. V was pared by 3 bases and J by 6 bases, with 19 bases of the junction left unmatched. The germline gives CDR1 SQVTM, CDR2 ANQGSEA.

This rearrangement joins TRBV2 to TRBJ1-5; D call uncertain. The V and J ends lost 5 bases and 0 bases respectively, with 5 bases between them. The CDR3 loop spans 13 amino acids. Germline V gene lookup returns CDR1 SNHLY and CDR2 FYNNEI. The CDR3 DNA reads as TGTGCCAGCAGTCTTCCTAGCAATCAGCCCCAGCATTTT. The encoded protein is CASSLPSNQPQHF.

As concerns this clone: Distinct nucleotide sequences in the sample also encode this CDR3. The CDR3 bases are TGTGCCAGCGGACAGGGCGGCAATCAGCCCCAGCATTTT. Protein: CASGQGGNQPQHF. The J gene is TRBJ1-5, the V gene TRBV27, with 8 bases matching TRBD1. This CDR3 contains 13 residues. Unmatched junction bases numbered 2, after V lost 8 bases and J lost 2 bases. Germline V gives CDR1 MNHEY, CDR2 SMNVEV (reference sequence).

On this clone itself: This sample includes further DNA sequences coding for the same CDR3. CDR3 amino acids: CASSQGTGGGTEAFF. CDR3 DNA sequence: TGCGCCAGCAGCCAGGGGACAGGGGGGGGCACTGAAGCTTTCTTT. The chain recombines TRBV4-1 with TRBJ1-1; 11 nucleotides match TRBD1. V was clipped by 3 bases and J by 4 bases; unmatched bases: 4. The germline V gene has CDR1 MGHRA and CDR2 YSYEKL. The CDR3 sequence is 15 residues long.

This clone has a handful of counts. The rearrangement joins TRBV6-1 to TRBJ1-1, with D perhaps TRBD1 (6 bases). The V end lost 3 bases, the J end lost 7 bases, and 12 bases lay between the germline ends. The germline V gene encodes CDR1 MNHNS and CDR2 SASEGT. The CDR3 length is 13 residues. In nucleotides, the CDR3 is TGTGCCAGCAGTGACGCACAGGGTCTTGAAGCTTTCTTT. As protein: CASSDAQGLEAFF.

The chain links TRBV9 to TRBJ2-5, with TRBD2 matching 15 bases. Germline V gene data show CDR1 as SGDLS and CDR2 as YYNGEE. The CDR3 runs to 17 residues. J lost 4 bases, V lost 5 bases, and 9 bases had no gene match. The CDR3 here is CASRDGLAGGQGETQYF. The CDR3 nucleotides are TGTGCCAGCAGAGACGGACTAGCGGGGGGGCAGGGAGAGACCCAGTACTTC.

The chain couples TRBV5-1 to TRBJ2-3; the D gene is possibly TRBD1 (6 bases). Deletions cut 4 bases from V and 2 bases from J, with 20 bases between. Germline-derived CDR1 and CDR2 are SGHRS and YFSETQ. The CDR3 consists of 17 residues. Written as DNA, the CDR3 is TGCGCCAGCAGCGCGGCCGGGACACAGCTCGTCACAGATACGCAGTATTTT. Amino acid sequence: CASSAAGTQLVTDTQYF.

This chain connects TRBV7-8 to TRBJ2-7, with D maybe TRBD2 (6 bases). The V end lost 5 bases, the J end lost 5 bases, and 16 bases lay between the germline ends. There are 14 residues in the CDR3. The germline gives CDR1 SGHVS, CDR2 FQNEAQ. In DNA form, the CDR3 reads TGTGCCAGCAGCCAACCGGGGGTCCCCGACGAGCAGTACTTC. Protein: CASSQPGVPDEQYF.

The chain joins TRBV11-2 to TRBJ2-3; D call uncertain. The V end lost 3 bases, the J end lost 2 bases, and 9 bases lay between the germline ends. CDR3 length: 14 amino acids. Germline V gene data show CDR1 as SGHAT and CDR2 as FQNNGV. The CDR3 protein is CASSFGSLTDTQYF. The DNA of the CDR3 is TGTGCCAGCAGCTTCGGGTCTCTCACAGATACGCAGTATTTT.